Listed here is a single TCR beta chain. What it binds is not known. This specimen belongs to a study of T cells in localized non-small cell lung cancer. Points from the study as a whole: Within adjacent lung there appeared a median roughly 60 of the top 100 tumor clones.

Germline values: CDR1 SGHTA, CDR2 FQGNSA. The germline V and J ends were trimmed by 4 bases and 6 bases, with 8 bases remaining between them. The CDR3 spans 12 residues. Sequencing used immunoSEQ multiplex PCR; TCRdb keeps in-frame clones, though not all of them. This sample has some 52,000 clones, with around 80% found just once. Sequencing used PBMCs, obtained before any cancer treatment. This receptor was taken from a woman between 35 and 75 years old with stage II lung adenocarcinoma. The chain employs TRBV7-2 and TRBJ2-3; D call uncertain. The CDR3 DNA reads TGTGCCAGCAGCTGGAGAGAGGATACGCAGTATTTT. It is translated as CASSWREDTQYF.